The clone carrying this TCR beta chain was detected a few times. Its antigen is unknown. V shed 1 base and J shed 7 bases, with 11 bases lying between them. The CDR3 runs 14 residues. Germline lookup yields CDR1 LNHDA and CDR2 SQIVND (reference sequence). Pooling was applied to second doses at about 4 or about 12 weeks. The data derive from a study of T cell responses to AZD1222 COVID-19 vaccine. TCRdb's copy holds only in-frame clones and misses some; the assay was immunoSEQ multiplex PCR. Found here are 90,000 to 100,000 clones, 88% of them singletons; the top ten hold 16%. The study, taken as a whole, reports: Following two doses of AZD1222, Spike-specific TCR breadth and depth rose. Nearly half of unique spike-specific TCRs reportedly avoided B.1.351 and B.1.1.7 mutated regions.

This chain connects TRBV19 to TRBJ1-5, with a possible D match to TRBD1 (5 bases). The receptor was derived from an adult who received the AZD1222 COVID-19 vaccine. Sequences were derived from peripheral blood, sampled 28 days after the second AZD1222 dose. The CDR3 DNA reads TGTGCCAGTAGTATAGGGGACGAACGACAGCCCCAGCATTTT. As protein: CASSIGDERQPQHF.